This T cell receptor beta chain was obtained from a study of OX40 agonist ivuxolimab in advanced cancers. Across the whole study: Ivuxolimab is a fully human IgG2 antibody that activates OX40 (CD134). Patients were treated with intravenous ivuxolimab, dosed at 0.01 to 10 mg/kg and infused every 2 weeks.

This CDR3 contains 11 residues. Germline lookup yields CDR1 ENHRY and CDR2 SYGVKD. Trimming removed 9 bases at V and 3 bases at J, with 6 bases between. Sequencing used immunoSEQ multiplex PCR; TCRdb keeps in-frame clones, though not all of them. The data contain about 69,000 clones, 90% of them singletons. Patients were ruled out by autoimmune disease history or systemic immunosuppression. The starting material was CD4+ or CD8+ T cells sorted from blood, obtained in a trial of the OX40 agonist ivuxolimab. The V gene is TRBV10-3, the J gene TRBJ2-1; D is possibly TRBD2 (5 bases). The sequence was obtained from an adult with an advanced solid tumor such as melanoma, head and neck, liver or kidney cancer. The chain's CDR3 is CAIRGYNEQFF. CDR3 nucleotides: TGTGCCATACGGGGCTACAATGAGCAGTTCTTC.